Listed below are T cell receptor beta chains from one sample, sequenced in a study of vaccination and CD4 T cells after COVID-19. These TCRs are of unknown antigen specificity. TCRdb independently ran MiXCR on the PCR reads; one entry per CDR3 protein. The table lists 15,000 or so distinct CDR3 sequences, 40% to 60% of them singletons, with approximately 26% in the top ten. The sample consisted of cultured CD4+ T cells from blood, taken after SARS-CoV-2 vaccination. The receptors were gathered from a human donor with COVID-19. CDR3s include the opening cysteine and the closing phenylalanine or tryptophan. The order of the fields is D gene, clone size, V gene, J gene, CDR3 DNA, CDR3 protein. The D gene is left open where the match is weak. Clone size, where shown, is once, few, many, or a class for clones that have expanded.

d_call: -; clone_size: -; v_call: TRBV7-3; j_call: TRBJ1-1; cdr3_nt: TGTGCCAGCAGCTTAACGGGGGGCAACACTGAAGCTTTCTTT; cdr3_aa: CASSLTGGNTEAFF
d_call: -; clone_size: few; v_call: TRBV20-1; j_call: TRBJ2-3; cdr3_nt: TGCAGTGCTAGTCTATGGGATACGCAGTATTTT; cdr3_aa: CSASLWDTQYF
d_call: -; clone_size: few; v_call: TRBV6-5; j_call: TRBJ1-6; cdr3_nt: TGTGCCAGCAGTTCGACAGAAAATTCACCCCTCCACTTT; cdr3_aa: CASSSTENSPLHF
d_call: -; clone_size: -; v_call: TRBV9; j_call: TRBJ1-2; cdr3_nt: TGTGCCAGCAGCGTAGGGCAAGGGGAGGTTGGCTACACCTTC; cdr3_aa: CASSVGQGEVGYTF
d_call: -; clone_size: few; v_call: TRBV7-9; j_call: TRBJ2-3; cdr3_nt: TGTGCCAGCAGCCCCCCGGGGGGTAACAGGGGGTTGGATACGCAGTATTTT; cdr3_aa: CASSPPGGNRGLDTQYF
d_call: -; clone_size: -; v_call: TRBV7-2; j_call: TRBJ1-2; cdr3_nt: TGTGCCAGCAGCTTAGCGCAGAGAGGCTACACCTTC; cdr3_aa: CASSLAQRGYTF
d_call: TRBD2; clone_size: few; v_call: TRBV6-1; j_call: TRBJ2-7; cdr3_nt: TGTGCCAGCAACATAGCGGGGGGCCCTTACGAGCAGTACTTC; cdr3_aa: CASNIAGGPYEQYF
d_call: -; clone_size: -; v_call: TRBV20-1; j_call: TRBJ2-4; cdr3_nt: TGCAGCGCCGCCGGGGGTCGGGACATTCAGTACTTC; cdr3_aa: CSAAGGRDIQYF
d_call: -; clone_size: -; v_call: TRBV20-1; j_call: TRBJ2-5; cdr3_nt: TGCAGTGCTGGGGAGCAGCCAAGGGGTTGGGAGACCCAGTACTTC; cdr3_aa: CSAGEQPRGWETQYF
d_call: -; clone_size: once; v_call: TRBV6-1; j_call: TRBJ2-7; cdr3_nt: TGTGCCAGCAATCTCCAGGACGCAACCTACGAGCAGTACTTC; cdr3_aa: CASNLQDATYEQYF
d_call: -; clone_size: few; v_call: TRBV12-3/TRBV12-4; j_call: TRBJ2-1; cdr3_nt: TGTGCCAGCAGTTTACTCGTGGGAGGGGGCAATGAGCAGTTCTTC; cdr3_aa: CASSLLVGGGNEQFF
d_call: TRBD1; clone_size: few; v_call: TRBV20-1; j_call: TRBJ2-7; cdr3_nt: TGCAGTGCTAGCGTGGGACAGGGTTACGAGCAGTACTTC; cdr3_aa: CSASVGQGYEQYF
d_call: TRBD1; clone_size: few; v_call: TRBV7-8; j_call: TRBJ1-2; cdr3_nt: TGTGCCAGCAGCTTACGCCAGGGGGATGGCTACACCTTC; cdr3_aa: CASSLRQGDGYTF
d_call: TRBD1; clone_size: few; v_call: TRBV6-1; j_call: TRBJ1-6; cdr3_nt: TGTGCCAGCGTCTCGGGGGACAGGGGGATTTCACCCCTCCACTTT; cdr3_aa: CASVSGDRGISPLHF
d_call: -; clone_size: -; v_call: TRBV19; j_call: TRBJ1-5; cdr3_nt: TGTGCCAGTAGTACCCTCCTCGGTGGCGGCAATCAGCCCCAGCATTTT; cdr3_aa: CASSTLLGGGNQPQHF
d_call: -; clone_size: few; v_call: TRBV15; j_call: TRBJ1-1; cdr3_nt: TGTGCCACCAGCGGCAGGGCGAGTACTGAAGCTTTCTTT; cdr3_aa: CATSGRASTEAFF
d_call: -; clone_size: -; v_call: TRBV19; j_call: TRBJ1-5; cdr3_nt: TGTGCCAGTAAGGGGGGAGGAAATCAGCCCCAGCATTTT; cdr3_aa: CASKGGGNQPQHF
d_call: TRBD1; clone_size: few; v_call: TRBV19; j_call: TRBJ1-2; cdr3_nt: TGTGCCAGTAGTATGGGGGGGACAGGGGTTGGCTACACCTTC; cdr3_aa: CASSMGGTGVGYTF
d_call: TRBD1; clone_size: -; v_call: TRBV7-7; j_call: TRBJ2-7; cdr3_nt: TGTGCTAGCCATTTGGGACAGAACTACGAGCAGTACTTC; cdr3_aa: CASHLGQNYEQYF
d_call: TRBD2; clone_size: -; v_call: TRBV14; j_call: TRBJ2-7; cdr3_nt: TGTGCCAGCAGCCAAGGTCTTTTGCGGGGGGGGACCTACGAGCAGTACTTC; cdr3_aa: CASSQGLLRGGTYEQYF
d_call: TRBD2; clone_size: few; v_call: TRBV27; j_call: TRBJ2-5; cdr3_nt: TGTGCCAGCAGTTTTCGGTCTACTAGCGGGGGAGGAGAGACCCAGTACTTC; cdr3_aa: CASSFRSTSGGGETQYF
d_call: TRBD2; clone_size: few; v_call: TRBV7-9; j_call: TRBJ2-5; cdr3_nt: TGTGCCAGCAGCCGTAGCACGGGGGGAGGTCAAGAGACCCAGTACTTC; cdr3_aa: CASSRSTGGGQETQYF
d_call: -; clone_size: few; v_call: TRBV7-9; j_call: TRBJ1-2; cdr3_nt: TGTGCCAGCAGCTTAGGGTCGGGAGGGCGCGGCTACACCTTC; cdr3_aa: CASSLGSGGRGYTF
d_call: -; clone_size: few; v_call: TRBV2; j_call: TRBJ2-7; cdr3_nt: TGTGCCAGCAGTGAAGTATATGCAGGGGCGGGCTACGAGCAGTACTTC; cdr3_aa: CASSEVYAGAGYEQYF
d_call: -; clone_size: -; v_call: TRBV11-2; j_call: TRBJ2-1; cdr3_nt: TGTGCCAGCAGCTTAGATGGCCGGGGGTCCTCCAATGAGCAGTTCTTC; cdr3_aa: CASSLDGRGSSNEQFF
d_call: -; clone_size: once; v_call: TRBV7-8; j_call: TRBJ1-6; cdr3_nt: TGTGCCAGCAGCTTAGCTGGACAGAACAATTCACCCCTCCACTTT; cdr3_aa: CASSLAGQNNSPLHF
d_call: -; clone_size: -; v_call: TRBV20-1; j_call: TRBJ1-1; cdr3_nt: TGCAGTGCCCACGGCGACGGGAACACTGAAGCTTTCTTT; cdr3_aa: CSAHGDGNTEAFF
d_call: TRBD1; clone_size: few; v_call: TRBV15; j_call: TRBJ2-7; cdr3_nt: TGTGCCAGACCAGAATCGCGGGACAGGGTAACCTACGAGCAGTACTTC; cdr3_aa: CARPESRDRVTYEQYF
d_call: TRBD1; clone_size: -; v_call: TRBV6-1; j_call: TRBJ1-1; cdr3_nt: TGTGCCGGTCAGGGGGGGCGGGACACTGAAGCTTTCTTT; cdr3_aa: CAGQGGRDTEAFF
d_call: -; clone_size: few; v_call: TRBV6-1; j_call: TRBJ1-2; cdr3_nt: TGTGCCAGCACCGACAGCTCTCGGGGAAACTATGGCTACACCTTC; cdr3_aa: CASTDSSRGNYGYTF
d_call: -; clone_size: few; v_call: TRBV27; j_call: TRBJ1-3; cdr3_nt: TGTGCCAGCAGTTCCCCGGGACTCGGGAACACCATATATTTT; cdr3_aa: CASSSPGLGNTIYF
d_call: -; clone_size: -; v_call: TRBV12-3/TRBV12-4; j_call: TRBJ2-2; cdr3_nt: TGTGCCAGCCCCCTGGCCGGGGACGCGATCGCAGGAACCGGGGAGCTGTTTTTT; cdr3_aa: CASPLAGDAIAGTGELFF